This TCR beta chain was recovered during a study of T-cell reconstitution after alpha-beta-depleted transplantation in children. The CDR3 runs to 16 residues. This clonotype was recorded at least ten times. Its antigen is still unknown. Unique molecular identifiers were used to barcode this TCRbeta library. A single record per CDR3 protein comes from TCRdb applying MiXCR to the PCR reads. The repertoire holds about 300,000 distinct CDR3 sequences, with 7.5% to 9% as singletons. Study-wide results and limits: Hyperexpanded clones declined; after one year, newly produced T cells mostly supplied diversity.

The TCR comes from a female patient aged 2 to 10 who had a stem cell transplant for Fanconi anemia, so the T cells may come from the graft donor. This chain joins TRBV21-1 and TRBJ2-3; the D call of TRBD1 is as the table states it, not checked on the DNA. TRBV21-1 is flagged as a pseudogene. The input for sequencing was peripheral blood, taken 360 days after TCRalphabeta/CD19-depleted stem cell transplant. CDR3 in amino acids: CASSTGTGGSTDTQYF. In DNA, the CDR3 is TGTGCCAGCAGCACAGGGACAGGGGGCTCTACAGATACGCAGTATTTT.